The 31 T cell receptor beta chains given below trace back to one sample, sequenced in a study of blood T cell repertoires in COVID-19 (TCRdb year 2020). Receptor amplification or capture employed the immunoSEQ multiplex PCR assay. The clones in this table, taken by TCRdb from immuneACCESS, are in-frame only. Not every clone is retained; where verified, under half of the shortfall comes from an unresolved V gene, and the cause of the rest is unknown. In this sample the table shows about 100,000 clones, 91% of which occur a single time. Roughly 0.88% of the sample comes from the top ten. The sequencing input was peripheral blood. The receptors shown here come from a man in his 60s with acute or convalescent COVID-19.

J is TRBJ1-4 and V is TRBV27; the D is unclear. The CDR3 loop spans 15 amino acids. Germline V gene sequence: CDR1 MNHEY, CDR2 SMNVEV (reference sequence). Trimming cost V 1 base and J 0 bases, with 6 bases left between them. The CDR3 nucleotides read TGTGCCAGCAGTTTATACGCAGCAACTAATGAAAAACTGTTTTTT. It is translated as CASSLYAATNEKLFF.

The chain carries TRBV9 and TRBJ2-1; the D gene is possibly TRBD2 (5 bases). CDR1 SGDLS and CDR2 YYNGEE come from the germline V gene. The CDR3 is 15 residues long. V was clipped by 0 bases and J by 2 bases, with 9 bases between them. The CDR3 here is CASSVVGIPYNEQFF. DNA for the CDR3: TGTGCCAGCAGCGTAGTCGGGATCCCCTACAATGAGCAGTTCTTC.

The genes are TRBV7-3 and TRBJ2-1; D remains ambiguous. The CDR3 has 13 residues. Germline-derived CDR1 and CDR2 are SGHTA and FQGTGA. Trimming took 5 bases from V and 0 from J, leaving 5 bases between them. CDR3 residues: CASSTSSYNEQFF. The DNA for the CDR3 is TGTGCCAGCAGCACGAGCTCCTACAATGAGCAGTTCTTC.

The chain joins TRBV7-6 to TRBJ2-7; tentatively, D is TRBD1 (6 bases). Germline values: CDR1 SGHVS, CDR2 FNYEAQ. The CDR3 is made up of 15 amino acids. The ends were cut back, 0 bases at V and 2 bases at J, with 11 bases in the middle. CDR3: CASSLAKQGPYEQYF. CDR3 nucleotide sequence: TGTGCCAGCAGCTTAGCGAAACAGGGTCCCTACGAGCAGTACTTC.

This clone was seen just once. The chain is built from TRBV18 and TRBJ1-1; TRBD1 matches at 7 bases. The CDR3 is made up of 13 amino acids. Trimming cost V 1 base and J 6 bases; bases outside gene matches: 2. Germline V gene sequence: CDR1 KGHSH, CDR2 LQKENI. The CDR3: CASSPRDRAEAFF. The CDR3 DNA reads TGTGCCAGCTCACCACGGGACAGAGCTGAAGCTTTCTTT.

The chain links TRBV19 to TRBJ2-3; D possibly corresponds to TRBD2 (6 bases). The CDR3 extends over 13 amino acids. The ends were cut back, 6 bases at V and 4 bases at J, with 11 bases in the middle. Germline CDR1 and CDR2: LNHDA and SQIVND (reference sequence). The DNA of the CDR3 is TGTGCCAGTAGCCCCCGGGAGTCAGATACGCAGTATTTT. Residues: CASSPRESDTQYF.

The rearrangement joins TRBV27 to TRBJ2-1; the match to TRBD1 covers 12 bases. Germline-derived CDR1 and CDR2 are MNHEY and SMNVEV (reference sequence). CDR3 length: 19 residues. V gave up 5 bases and J gave up 6 bases; unmatched junction bases: 17. This CDR3 reads CASSVPGQGAIWSVNEQFF. The CDR3 DNA follows: TGTGCCAGCAGTGTCCCGGGACAGGGGGCGATATGGTCTGTCAATGAGCAGTTCTTC.

The DNA of the CDR3 is TGTGCCAGCAGCAGGGCAGAAGGGGTTGGCTACACCTTC. Amino acids: CASSRAEGVGYTF. This chain connects TRBV6-5 to TRBJ1-2; D perhaps matches TRBD1 (5 bases). The germline gives CDR1 MNHEY, CDR2 SVGAGI. Trimming took off 6 bases at V and 7 bases at J, with 15 bases between the two ends. CDR3 length: 13 amino acids.

The rearrangement links TRBV7-3 to TRBJ2-6; TRBD1 is a possible D gene (5 bases). Germline-derived CDR1 and CDR2 are SGHTA and FQGTGA. This CDR3 contains 15 residues. Trimming left V 5 bases short and J 2 bases short, with 10 bases between. CDR3 residues: CASSADSTGANVLTF. The CDR3 coding sequence is TGTGCCAGCAGCGCCGACAGTACTGGGGCCAACGTCCTGACTTTC.

The CDR3 protein is CAWGDRGGLGAFF. The CDR3 region has the DNA TGTGCCTGGGGGGACAGGGGGGGTCTGGGGGCTTTCTTT. This chain links TRBV30 with TRBJ1-1, with 11 bases aligning to TRBD1. Germline trimming cut 5 bases from V and 11 bases from J; bases unmatched to any gene: 10. Per germline, CDR1 GTSNPN and CDR2 SVGIG (reference sequence). The CDR3 totals 13 residues. The full variable domain, in which reference TRBV30 and TRBJ1-1 provide the parts outside the CDR3, is SQTIHQWPATLVQPVGSPLSLECTVEGTSNPNLYWYRQAAGRGLQLLFYSVGIGQISSEVPQNLSASRPQDRQFILSSKKLLLSDSGFYLCAWGDRGGLGAFFGQGTRLTVV.

The chain links TRBV2 to TRBJ2-7, with 8 positions matching TRBD2. Trimming removed 4 bases from V and 3 bases from J; junction bases left unmatched: 8. The CDR3 runs 15 residues. Germline lookup yields CDR1 SNHLY and CDR2 FYNNEI. CDR3 sequence: CASSGFSGNLYEQYF. The CDR3 coding sequence is TGTGCCAGCAGTGGGTTTAGCGGGAATCTCTACGAGCAGTACTTC.

This chain uses TRBV5-1 with TRBJ1-3, with 9 positions matching TRBD1. CDR3 length equals 16 residues. CDR1 is SGHRS, CDR2 YFSETQ, per germline. Unmatched junction bases numbered 6, after V lost 1 base and J lost 4 bases. CDR3: CASSLTGTGTGNTIYF. In nucleotides, the CDR3 is TGCGCCAGCAGCTTGACCGGGACAGGGACAGGAAACACCATATATTTT.

Only one count was recorded for this clone. The V call is TRBV28, the J call TRBJ1-5; D possibly corresponds to TRBD1 (6 bases). The CDR3 covers 13 residues. Germline V gives CDR1 MDHEN, CDR2 SYDVKM. V was trimmed by 6 bases and J by 8 bases, leaving 14 bases between them. The CDR3 DNA reads TGTGCCAGCAGCCCGAACAGGGTCAAGCCCCAGCATTTT. As protein: CASSPNRVKPQHF. Looking up the rest from reference TRBV28 and TRBJ1-5 gives the full variable domain: DVKVTQSSRYLVKRTGEKVFLECVQDMDHENMFWYRQDPGLGLRLIYFSYDVKMKEKGDIPEGYSVSREKKERFSLILESASTNQTSMYLCASSPNRVKPQHFGDGTRLSIL.

The chain recombines TRBV7-3 with TRBJ1-2; weak D call: TRBD1 (6 bases). CDR1 SGHTA and CDR2 FQGTGA come from the germline V gene. V lost 2 bases and J 4 bases, leaving 17 bases between the germline ends. This CDR3 comprises 16 residues. The CDR3 nucleotides are TGTGCCAGCAGCTTACATGGGACAAGGGATTCCTATGGCTACACCTTC. Its translation is CASSLHGTRDSYGYTF.

The rearrangement uses TRBV6-5 and TRBJ1-3; D not resolved. Looked up from germline, CDR1 is MNHEY and CDR2 is SVGAGI. There are 10 residues in the CDR3. Trimming shortened V by 7 bases and J by 7 bases, and 5 bases separated the two germline ends. In nucleotides, the CDR3 is TGTGCCAGCACGGGGAACACCATATATTTT. Encoded protein: CASTGNTIYF.

V usage is TRBV2 and J usage is TRBJ2-3, with a tentative D call TRBD2 (5 bases). Germline assignment: CDR1 SNHLY and CDR2 FYNNEI. Trimming removed 0 bases at V and 8 bases at J, with 9 bases between. CDR3 size: 13 residues. CDR3: CASSEAPGGTQYF. The CDR3 DNA reads TGTGCCAGCAGTGAAGCGCCAGGAGGTACGCAGTATTTT.

The gene calls are TRBV19 and TRBJ1-1; a possible D gene is TRBD1 (6 bases). Germline CDR1 reads LNHDA; CDR2 reads SQIVND (reference sequence). The CDR3 consists of 16 residues. V shed 1 base and J shed 5 bases, with 17 bases lying between them. The CDR3 region has the DNA TGTGCCAGTAGTATAGGCTCACAGGGAGCGATGACTGAAGCTTTCTTT. As protein: CASSIGSQGAMTEAFF.

This chain connects TRBV6-6 to TRBJ2-3; 11 bases match TRBD2. The CDR3 runs to 16 residues. V gave up 4 bases and J gave up 3 bases; unmatched junction bases: 6. Germline values: CDR1 MNHNY, CDR2 SVGAGI (reference sequence). The CDR3 region has the DNA TGTGCCAGCAGTTCCCTAGGGACTAGCGGAACAGATACGCAGTATTTT. It specifies CASSSLGTSGTDTQYF.

The CDR3: CATSDPRTGDSYEQYV. In DNA form, the CDR3 reads TGTGCCACCAGTGACCCAAGGACAGGGGATAGCTACGAGCAGTACGTC. The rearrangement uses TRBV24-1 and TRBJ2-7, with 9 bases that match TRBD1. CDR1 is KGHDR, CDR2 SFDVKD, per germline. Losses at the gene ends were 4 bases for V and 3 bases for J; bases not matched to a gene: 9. This CDR3 comprises 16 residues.

V gene TRBV30 combines with J gene TRBJ2-1; TRBD2 might be the D (6 bases). V lost 2 bases and J 5 bases, leaving 13 bases between the germline ends. Per germline, CDR1 GTSNPN and CDR2 SVGIG (reference sequence). This CDR3 is 14 amino acids long. CDR3 protein: CAWSPSGLHNEQFF. In DNA form, the CDR3 reads TGTGCCTGGAGTCCCTCGGGACTCCACAATGAGCAGTTCTTC.

The chain recombines TRBV28 with TRBJ1-2, with a possible D match to TRBD1 (5 bases). Trimming took off 7 bases at V and 5 bases at J, with 20 bases between the two ends. Germline CDR1 is MDHEN and CDR2 is SYDVKM. The CDR3 sequence is 15 residues long. The CDR3 nucleotides read TGTGCCAGCAATCAAAGGGGAGGGCAGTTATATGGCTACACCTTC. As protein: CASNQRGGQLYGYTF.

V and J are TRBV2 and TRBJ2-3; the D gene is possibly TRBD2 (6 bases). V was shortened by 2 bases and J by 9 bases, with 24 bases between the two germline ends. In germline, CDR1 is SNHLY, CDR2 FYNNEI. The CDR3 contains 17 residues. DNA for the CDR3: TGTGCCAGCAGTGAACTCCGGGTTTGGCGCTGGGGGGTGACGCAGTATTTT. It specifies CASSELRVWRWGVTQYF.

V and J are TRBV19 and TRBJ2-1, with a possible D match to TRBD2 (6 bases). From germline, CDR1 is LNHDA and CDR2 SQIVND (reference sequence). CDR3 length: 14 residues. V shed 3 bases and J shed 7 bases, with 13 bases lying between them. The CDR3 DNA is TGTGCCAGTAGTATCCCGACTAGTTCTAATGAGCAGTTCTTC. It yields the protein CASSIPTSSNEQFF.

In its sample, this clone was seen once. The chain uses TRBV24-1 and TRBJ1-5; D is uncertain. This CDR3 has 13 residues. V shed 1 base and J shed 2 bases, with 2 bases lying between them. From germline, CDR1 is KGHDR and CDR2 SFDVKD. CDR3 in DNA: TGTGCCACCAGTGATTTCGGCAATCAGCCCCAGCATTTT. Its translation is CATSDFGNQPQHF.

The rearrangement links TRBV5-4 to TRBJ1-1; the match to TRBD1 covers 8 bases. Germline V gives CDR1 SGHNT, CDR2 YYREEE (reference sequence). The CDR3 has 14 amino acids. The V gene end was trimmed by 4 bases and the J gene end by 10 bases; junction bases not matched to a gene: 12. The CDR3 coding sequence is TGTGCCAGCAGCCCGGACAGGGTAGCCCTGGGAGCTTTCTTT. Translating gives CASSPDRVALGAFF. Variable domain in full (rest from reference TRBV5-4 and TRBJ1-1): ETGVTQSPTHLIKTRGQQVTLRCSSQSGHNTVSWYQQALGQGPQFIFQYYREEENGRGNFPPRFSGLQFPNYSSELNVNALELDDSALYLCASSPDRVALGAFFGQGTRLTVV.

The chain combines TRBV2 with TRBJ1-5, with 7 bases fitting TRBD1. The CDR3 sequence is 14 residues long. The V and J ends lost 6 bases and 3 bases, in that order; junction bases with no gene match: 5. CDR1 and CDR2 from the germline V gene are SNHLY and FYNNEI. The CDR3 DNA follows: TGTGCCAGCAGCCCGGACAGGCTCAATCAGCCCCAGCATTTT. It specifies CASSPDRLNQPQHF.

The rearrangement links TRBV19 to TRBJ2-1, with a tentative D call TRBD2 (6 bases). CDR1 is LNHDA, CDR2 SQIVND, per germline (reference sequence). Deletions cut 7 bases from V and 5 bases from J, with 18 bases between. The CDR3 is 15 residues long. CDR3 nucleotides: TGTGCCAGTACCCTTAGGGCTAGCGAGCACAATGAGCAGTTCTTC. It yields the protein CASTLRASEHNEQFF.

J is TRBJ2-2 and V is TRBV7-6; 11 nucleotides align to TRBD2. The trim removed 5 bases at V and 7 bases at J, leaving 9 bases unmatched. The CDR3 covers 16 residues. The germline V gene has CDR1 SGHVS and CDR2 FNYEAQ. CDR3 sequence: CASSALLAGEGGELFF. CDR3 DNA: TGTGCCAGCAGCGCTCTACTAGCGGGAGAAGGCGGGGAGCTGTTTTTT.

This clone came up a few times. V is TRBV3-1 (or the pseudogene TRBV3-2) and J is TRBJ2-2; the match to TRBD2 covers 11 bases. There are 18 residues in the CDR3. The V gene end was trimmed by 4 bases and the J gene end by 2 bases; junction bases not matched to a gene: 9. Germline V CDR1 and CDR2: LGHDT, YNNKEL (reference sequence). The CDR3 DNA sequence: TGTGCCAGCAGCCCTTTTAGCGGGAGGGCCTTTAACACCGGGGAGCTGTTTTTT. Amino acids: CASSPFSGRAFNTGELFF.

This rearrangement joins TRBV28 to TRBJ1-2; D may be TRBD1 (5 bases). The germline gives CDR1 MDHEN, CDR2 SYDVKM. The ends were cut back, 4 bases at V and 3 bases at J, with 9 bases in the middle. The CDR3 loop spans 13 amino acids. The chain's CDR3 is CASSSGVDYGYTF. In nucleotides, the CDR3 is TGTGCCAGCAGTTCGGGGGTGGACTATGGCTACACCTTC.

This clone is a singleton in its sample. V is TRBV9 and J is TRBJ1-1; possible D gene TRBD1, 6 bases. This CDR3 contains 17 residues. Germline CDR1 and CDR2: SGDLS and YYNGEE. Trimming took 4 bases from V and 1 from J, leaving 20 bases between them. The CDR3 DNA reads TGTGCCAGCAGCCCTAGGGATTGGGGGCAGGCGAACACTGAAGCTTTCTTT. It is translated as CASSPRDWGQANTEAFF.